This T cell receptor beta chain was identified in a study of blood T cell repertoires in COVID-19 (dated by TCRdb to the early 2020s). Describing the broader study: Collaborator samples came from the United States, Italy and Spain and covered acute and convalescent phases of COVID-19. A de-identified subject ID, COVID-19 status, age in years and sex were almost always included in the sample metadata. Deeply sampled blood TCRbeta repertoires from subjects exposed to, actively infected with, or recovered from COVID-19 were included in the dataset. Where available, HLA class I and class II types were taken from metadata supplied by the sample provider and were not determined by assay-based typing. The repertoires were released in a freely available public database meant as a resource for research on the immune response to SARS-CoV-2. The material from the prospective study consisted of cDNA or gDNA derived from T cells, B-cell-depleted T cells, or PBMCs. The samples were drawn from the first 160 participants of the ongoing ImmuneRACE study and from under 1,500 subjects provided by 6 global collaborators.

CDR1 and CDR2 are drawn from the germline V gene (reference sequence): SGHNT, YYREEE. The cysteine opens and the phenylalanine closes a CDR3 of 14 amino acids. The kept DNA is CDR3 alone, 42 bases in frame from the first base. Trimming leaves V shorter by 0 bases and J shorter by 6 bases, with the junction holding 5 bases beyond the gene matches. One collaborating source in Seattle enrolled patients while the patients were actively infected and followed the patients over time throughout the course of disease. Whole blood was collected in K2EDTA tubes by collaborating institutions according to the institutions' own protocols. For TCRbeta analysis, collaborators shipped samples as frozen whole blood, isolated PBMCs, or DNA extracted from either of those sample types. In this sample, this clone turned up once. Its antigen has not been determined. It has no much larger one-base neighbor in the sample; base qualities were not kept.

Overall results and qualifications from the work: How much clinical and demographic metadata was included differed by source and by participant, and the metadata was provided uncurated.

The immunoSEQ Assay, a bias-controlled multiplex PCR, was used to amplify TCRbeta CDR3 regions from genomic DNA. The original methods were these. Nucleated cell counts per sample were estimated from amplification of reference gene primers within the assay. To quantify the absolute abundance of each unique TCRbeta CDR3 rearrangement, sequence reads were collapsed and filtered. Productive Simpson clonality was computed per sample as the square root of Simpson's diversity index over productive rearrangements. Here the immuneACCESS table is served through TCRdb, limited to in-frame sequences with V and J called. Missing clones are a known gap in these copies; in checked studies unresolved V genes cover under half, and the rest lacks a known reason. That table is the source of V, J and clone size, and D and trimming were worked out from the DNA. This sample holds 98,000 or so clones; around 90% were observed only once. The ten largest clones represent 5.2% of the sample.

The rearrangement combines TRBV5-4 with TRBJ2-7; TRBD1 lines up with 8 middle nucleotides. This clonotype was sampled from a man in his 60s with COVID-19, enrolled during active disease. The sample comprised peripheral blood. The DNA is as follows: TGTGCCAGCAGCTTGGATCAACAGGGGGTCGAGCAGTACTTC. Its protein product is CASSLDQQGVEQYF.